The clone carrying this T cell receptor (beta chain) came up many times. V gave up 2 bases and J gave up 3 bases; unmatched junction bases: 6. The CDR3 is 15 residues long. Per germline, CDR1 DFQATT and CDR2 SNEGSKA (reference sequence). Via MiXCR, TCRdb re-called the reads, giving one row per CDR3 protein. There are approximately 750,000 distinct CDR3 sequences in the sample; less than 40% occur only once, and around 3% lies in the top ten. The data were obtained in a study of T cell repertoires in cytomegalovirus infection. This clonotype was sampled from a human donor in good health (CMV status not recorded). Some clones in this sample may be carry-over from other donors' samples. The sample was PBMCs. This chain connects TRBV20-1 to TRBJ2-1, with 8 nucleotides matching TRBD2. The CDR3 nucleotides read TGCAGTGCTAGACCGACTAGCGATGGCTACAATGAGCAGTTCTTC. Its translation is CSARPTSDGYNEQFF.